Listed here are 31 T cell receptor beta chains from one sample, sequenced in a study of cytomegalovirus exposure and HLA in healthy donors. Only in-frame clones appear in the TCRdb table, and some are missing; sequencing was by immunoSEQ multiplex PCR. The table shows under 80,000 clones, with 89% occurring only once. Sequencing input: PBMCs. The origin of the receptors is a woman between 18 and 29 years old in good health and CMV-seronegative.

The chain uses TRBV5-8 and TRBJ2-5, with D hard to call. V dropped 3 bases and J dropped 4 bases, with 10 bases sitting between them. Germline V gene data show CDR1 as SGHTS and CDR2 as YDEGEE. This CDR3 has 13 residues. CDR3 DNA sequence: TGTGCCAGCAGCTCAGGATATCGAGAGACCCAGTACTTC. It specifies CASSSGYRETQYF.

The V and J genes are TRBV5-8 and TRBJ2-2, with TRBD2 as a possible D gene (6 bases). From germline, CDR1 is SGHTS and CDR2 YDEGEE. V was trimmed by 4 bases and J by 1 base, leaving 11 bases between them. This CDR3 has 15 residues. The CDR3 loop is CASSTSGVNTGELFF. As DNA, the CDR3 is TGTGCCAGCAGCACCTCGGGGGTGAACACCGGGGAGCTGTTTTTT. Full variable domain (rest looked up from reference TRBV5-8 and TRBJ2-2): EAGVTQSPTHLIKTRGQQATLRCSPISGHTSVYWYQQALGLGLQFLLWYDEGEERNRGNFPPRFSGRQFPNYSSELNVNALELEDSALYLCASSTSGVNTGELFFGEGSRLTVL.

V is TRBV5-4 and J is TRBJ2-5; maybe TRBD1 (6 bases). In germline, CDR1 is SGHNT, CDR2 YYREEE (reference sequence). V was trimmed by 4 bases and J by 5 bases, leaving 15 bases between them. This CDR3 contains 14 residues. CDR3 sequence: CASSQQGYIETQYF. As DNA, the CDR3 is TGTGCCAGCAGCCAACAGGGATATATTGAGACCCAGTACTTC.

The rearrangement joins TRBV19 to TRBJ2-6; maybe TRBD2 (6 bases). Germline assignment: CDR1 LNHDA and CDR2 SQIVND (reference sequence). The CDR3 extends over 20 amino acids. Between the trimmed V and J ends, which lost 3 bases and 0 bases, there was a span of 21 bases. The CDR3: CASSIFPGGIYSSGANVLTF. CDR3 bases: TGTGCCAGTAGTATCTTCCCAGGAGGGATTTATAGCTCTGGGGCCAACGTCCTGACTTTC.

This chain connects TRBV7-9 to TRBJ1-2, with 8 bases fitting TRBD1. This CDR3 region has 15 residues. V trimming: 6 bases; J trimming: 8 bases; junction bases outside the gene matches: 14. The V gene's germline CDR1 is SEHNR and CDR2 FQNEAQ (reference sequence). CDR3 loop: CASRTGTGGRVGYTF. The CDR3, as DNA: TGTGCCAGCAGAACCGGGACAGGCGGGAGGGTCGGCTACACCTTC. Full variable domain (outside the CDR3, taken from reference TRBV7-9 and TRBJ1-2): DTGVSQNPRHKITKRGQNVTFRCDPISEHNRLYWYRQTLGQGPEFLTYFQNEAQLEKSRLLSDRFSAERPKGSFSTLEIQRTEQGDSAMYLCASRTGTGGRVGYTFGSGTRLTVV.

The V gene is TRBV28, the J gene TRBJ2-1; tentatively, D is TRBD1 (6 bases). V was pared by 3 bases and J by 8 bases, with 11 bases between. The CDR3 contains 13 residues. Germline V gives CDR1 MDHEN, CDR2 SYDVKM. CDR3 protein: CASSFWGPDEQFF. CDR3 sequence (DNA): TGTGCCAGCAGTTTTTGGGGGCCCGATGAGCAGTTCTTC. Drawing the rest from reference TRBV28 and TRBJ2-1, the complete variable domain is DVKVTQSSRYLVKRTGEKVFLECVQDMDHENMFWYRQDPGLGLRLIYFSYDVKMKEKGDIPEGYSVSREKKERFSLILESASTNQTSMYLCASSFWGPDEQFFGPGTRLTVL.

The chain has TRBV2 and TRBJ2-5; tentatively, D is TRBD1 (6 bases). With 7 bases removed from V and 4 bases from J, the gap between germline ends came to 13 bases. CDR1 SNHLY and CDR2 FYNNEI come from the germline V gene. CDR3 length: 13 amino acids. The CDR3 coding sequence is TGTGCCAGCAAGCAGCTACAGGGAGAGACCCAGTACTTC. It translates to CASKQLQGETQYF.

V and J are TRBV7-7 and TRBJ2-3; TRBD2 aligns across 10 bases. The V gene's germline CDR1 is SSHAT and CDR2 FNYEAQ (reference sequence). This CDR3 is 14 amino acids long. Losses at the gene ends were 11 bases for V and 4 bases for J; bases not matched to a gene: 9. CDR3 protein: CAAGPSGSPDTQYF. The CDR3 nucleotides read TGTGCCGCAGGTCCTAGCGGGAGCCCAGATACGCAGTATTTT.

The chain has TRBV6-5 and TRBJ2-3; tentatively, D is TRBD2 (5 bases). Between the trimmed V and J ends, which lost 6 bases and 1 base, there was a span of 11 bases. The germline V gene has CDR1 MNHEY and CDR2 SVGAGI. The length of the CDR3 is 14 residues. The chain's CDR3 is CASSLLEGTDTQYF. CDR3 in DNA: TGTGCCAGCAGCCTACTGGAGGGCACAGATACGCAGTATTTT.

The chain recombines TRBV27 with TRBJ2-1; 9 bases align to TRBD1. The CDR3 is made up of 13 amino acids. The V and J ends lost 10 bases and 4 bases, in that order; junction bases with no gene match: 5. CDR1 is MNHEY, CDR2 SMNVEV, per germline (reference sequence). The CDR3 DNA reads TGTGCCACCGGGGACAGGGCATACAATGAGCAGTTCTTC. It yields the protein CATGDRAYNEQFF.

This chain joins TRBV10-1 and TRBJ1-1; tentatively, D is TRBD1 (6 bases). Trimming removed 6 bases at V and 7 bases at J, with 15 bases between. Germline CDR1 is WNHNN and CDR2 is SYGVQD (reference sequence). The CDR3 covers 13 residues. This chain's CDR3 is CASSYRVEGEAFF. The CDR3 DNA follows: TGCGCCAGCAGCTACAGGGTTGAGGGTGAAGCTTTCTTT.

This clone was found a few times. This sequence joins TRBV30 and TRBJ1-2; D is possibly TRBD1 (6 bases). This CDR3 spans 13 amino acids. Germline V CDR1 and CDR2: GTSNPN, SVGIG (reference sequence). The V end was cut by 4 bases, the J end by 7 bases, with 16 bases between. CDR3 in amino acids: CAWTSRGAGGYTF. For the CDR3, the DNA is TGTGCCTGGACTTCGCGGGGGGCGGGTGGCTACACCTTC.

The chain has TRBV5-1 and TRBJ1-3, with D perhaps matching TRBD1 (6 bases). CDR3 size: 16 residues. Deletions cut 3 bases from V and 5 bases from J, with 18 bases between. Germline CDR1 is SGHRS and CDR2 is YFSETQ. The CDR3 DNA follows: TGCGCCAGCAGCTCAGAATGGGGGCGATCGAGAAACACCATATATTTT. It codes for CASSSEWGRSRNTIYF.

The J gene is TRBJ1-1, the V gene TRBV6-6; a weak D match, TRBD1 (6 bases). Germline values: CDR1 MNHNY, CDR2 SVGAGI (reference sequence). There are 13 residues in the CDR3. V was shortened by 5 bases and J by 1 base, with 8 bases between the two germline ends. The chain's CDR3 is CASSLTGNTEAFF. In DNA form, the CDR3 reads TGTGCCAGCAGTCTGACAGGGAACACTGAAGCTTTCTTT.

The chain couples TRBV30 to TRBJ2-3; a possible D gene is TRBD2 (6 bases). The CDR3 consists of 15 residues. Trimming pared 1 base from V and 1 base from J, leaving 12 bases between. Germline values: CDR1 GTSNPN, CDR2 SVGIG (reference sequence). In nucleotides, the CDR3 is TGTGCCTGGAGTGAAATATGGGAGGGCACAGATACGCAGTATTTT. Translation gives CAWSEIWEGTDTQYF.

The chain links TRBV28 to TRBJ2-1; TRBD2 matches at 11 bases. The CDR3 is 16 residues long. The germline gives CDR1 MDHEN, CDR2 SYDVKM. Trimming removed 4 bases from V and 3 bases from J; junction bases left unmatched: 5. The CDR3 DNA reads TGTGCCAGCAGTTCGCGTCTAGCGGGAGGCTACAATGAGCAGTTCTTC. It is translated as CASSSRLAGGYNEQFF.

The chain joins TRBV28 to TRBJ2-7; D is perhaps TRBD1 (6 bases). The CDR3 is 14 amino acids. Per germline, CDR1 MDHEN and CDR2 SYDVKM. The V end was cut by 6 bases, the J end by 1 base, with 13 bases between. The CDR3, as DNA: TGTGCCAGCAGCCAGCAGGGGCCATCCTACGAGCAGTACTTC. Its protein product is CASSQQGPSYEQYF.

The chain has TRBV7-9 and TRBJ2-3, with TRBD1 matching over 8 bases. Germline trimming cut 5 bases from V and 8 bases from J; bases unmatched to any gene: 9. The CDR3 spans 14 residues. Germline V gene data show CDR1 as SEHNR and CDR2 as FQNEAQ (reference sequence). DNA for the CDR3: TGTGCCAGCAGCCCCCGGACAGGGCCTTTTACGCAGTATTTT. Protein sequence: CASSPRTGPFTQYF.

The genes are TRBV6-1 and TRBJ2-3, with D maybe TRBD2 (5 bases). The CDR3 consists of 15 residues. Germline V lookup: CDR1 MNHNS, CDR2 SASEGT. V lost 4 bases, J lost 3 bases, and 14 bases lay in between. The CDR3 nucleotides read TGTGCCAGCAGTGTATCTCCTAGCTCGACAGATACGCAGTATTTT. This sequence encodes CASSVSPSSTDTQYF.

The chain combines TRBV28 with TRBJ2-5, with 8 nucleotides matching TRBD1. V dropped 5 bases and J dropped 4; count of bases not matched to a gene: 12. The germline V gene has CDR1 MDHEN and CDR2 SYDVKM. The CDR3 contains 16 residues. This chain's CDR3 is CASSPNPGGGLETQYF. DNA of the CDR3: TGTGCCAGCAGTCCCAACCCAGGGGGCGGATTAGAGACCCAGTACTTC.

The V gene is TRBV27, the J gene TRBJ2-1; D is perhaps TRBD2 (6 bases). Germline V gives CDR1 MNHEY, CDR2 SMNVEV (reference sequence). V was trimmed by 6 bases and J by 10 bases, leaving 16 bases between them. The CDR3 sequence is 13 residues long. CDR3 in amino acids: CASRVFRGTEQFF. CDR3 nucleotide sequence: TGTGCCAGCAGAGTATTCCGGGGGACCGAGCAGTTCTTC.

The rearrangement uses TRBV9 and TRBJ1-4; TRBD1 agrees at 7 bases. This CDR3 is built from 16 residues. The trim removed 0 bases at V and 4 bases at J, leaving 6 bases unmatched. Germline CDR1 is SGDLS and CDR2 is YYNGEE. Here the CDR3 reads CASSVGQGVGNEKLFF. The CDR3 DNA sequence: TGTGCCAGCAGCGTAGGCCAGGGGGTTGGTAATGAAAAACTGTTTTTT.

The V call is TRBV28, the J call TRBJ1-2, with D unresolved. CDR1 is MDHEN, CDR2 SYDVKM, per germline. This CDR3 has 13 amino acids. V was clipped by 6 bases and J by 2 bases, with 10 bases between them. The CDR3 loop reads CASSRGLNYGYTF. The CDR3 DNA is TGTGCCAGCAGCCGAGGACTGAACTATGGCTACACCTTC.

The chain combines TRBV6-5 with TRBJ2-3, with 14 bases aligning to TRBD2. The germline V gene has CDR1 MNHEY and CDR2 SVGAGI. Losses at the gene ends were 6 bases for V and 4 bases for J; bases not matched to a gene: 3. The CDR3 totals 15 residues. The CDR3 region is CASSQTSGRADTQYF. Written as DNA, the CDR3 is TGTGCCAGCAGCCAGACTAGCGGGAGGGCAGATACGCAGTATTTT.

This chain joins TRBV4-2 and TRBJ1-3; D is ambiguous. The V gene lost 2 bases and the J gene lost 1 base, with 3 bases spanning the gap. The germline V gene encodes CDR1 LGHNA and CDR2 YNFKEQ. The CDR3 has 13 amino acids. CDR3 sequence: CASSQHSGNTIYF. Here the CDR3 DNA reads TGTGCCAGCAGCCAACATTCTGGAAACACCATATATTTT.

A single count supports this clone. This chain links TRBV7-2 with TRBJ2-5, with 10 bases aligning to TRBD1. The CDR3 is 14 residues long. J lost 5 bases, V lost 4 bases, and 4 bases had no gene match. The germline V gene has CDR1 SGHTA and CDR2 FQGNSA. For the CDR3, the DNA is TGTGCCAGCAGCTCGACAGGGGGCTTGGAGACCCAGTACTTC. This translates into CASSSTGGLETQYF.

The CDR3 sequence: CASQSGLSNEQFF. DNA for the CDR3: TGTGCCAGCCAAAGCGGGTTGAGCAATGAGCAGTTCTTC. This sequence joins TRBV6-4 and TRBJ2-1; tentatively, D is TRBD2 (6 bases). Germline CDR1 and CDR2: MRHNA and SNTAGT. The CDR3 totals 13 residues. V lost 8 bases, J lost 6 bases, and 14 bases lay in between.

This clone was recorded a few times. V gene TRBV7-8 combines with J gene TRBJ2-5; 8 bases agree with TRBD1. The V gene end was trimmed by 5 bases and the J gene end by 6 bases; junction bases not matched to a gene: 11. In germline, CDR1 is SGHVS, CDR2 FQNEAQ. This CDR3 contains 15 residues. CDR3 bases: TGTGCCAGCAGCGCATGGACAGGGTATATGAAGACCCAGTACTTC. Amino acids: CASSAWTGYMKTQYF.

The chain couples TRBV4-1 to TRBJ2-7; a weak D match, TRBD1 (5 bases). With 7 bases removed from V and 6 bases from J, the gap between germline ends came to 22 bases. The CDR3 is 15 residues long. Per germline, CDR1 MGHRA and CDR2 YSYEKL. CDR3 in DNA: TGCGCCAGCACCCCCACGAGGTTTCCCACAGGCGAGCAGTACTTC. Amino acid sequence: CASTPTRFPTGEQYF.

V is TRBV19 and J is TRBJ1-1; D may be TRBD1 (5 bases). CDR1 and CDR2 from the germline V gene are LNHDA and SQIVND (reference sequence). Trimming pared 7 bases from V and 4 bases from J, leaving 10 bases between. The CDR3 runs 12 residues. The chain's CDR3 is CASKKGSTEAFF. Here the CDR3 DNA reads TGTGCCAGTAAGAAGGGGTCCACTGAAGCTTTCTTT.

V and J are TRBV18 and TRBJ2-3; 7 bases fit TRBD2. The CDR3 totals 14 residues. V lost 3 bases and J lost 1; bases outside the gene matches: 1. Germline lookup yields CDR1 KGHSH and CDR2 LQKENI. DNA for the CDR3: TGTGCCAGCTCACCTACTAGCGGCACAGATACGCAGTATTTT. The encoded protein is CASSPTSGTDTQYF.